This entry lists 11 T cell receptor beta chains sequenced from one sample in a study of T cells expressing NK-cell markers. Using the 5' RACE reads, TCRdb records one entry per CDR3 protein without DNA. This sample's clone table lists 150,000 to 200,000 distinct CDR3 sequences. Sequencing used blood T cells: a sorted CD56 or NKG2C T cell subset, CD4+ or CD8+ T cells, or bulk PBMC T cells (not recorded which). Every receptor here comes from a man aged 18 to 70 in good health.

The chain joins TRBV3-1 to TRBJ2-5; TCRdb selects TRBD2, and the lack of DNA leaves this call unchecked. CDR1 is LGHDT and CDR2 is YNNKEL in the germline V gene (reference sequence). This CDR3 is 18 amino acids long. CDR3: CASSQGRRLAGAGETQYF.

The rearrangement links TRBV24-1 to TRBJ2-2; lacking DNA, the TRBD1 call made by TCRdb goes unchecked. The germline gives CDR1 KGHDR, CDR2 SFDVKD. The CDR3 is made up of 16 amino acids. CDR3 in amino acids: CATSDAGQGNTGELFF.

The chain has TRBV20-1 and TRBJ2-2; TCRdb's D call, TRBD1, is unchecked because there is no DNA. CDR1 and CDR2 from the germline V gene are DFQATT and SNEGSKA (reference sequence). The CDR3 consists of 16 residues. CDR3: CSAQGWRGLHTGELFF.

V is TRBV4-1 and J is TRBJ2-7; TCRdb selects TRBD2, and the lack of DNA leaves this call unchecked. CDR3 length: 16 residues. CDR1 is MGHRA and CDR2 is YSYEKL in the germline V gene. The CDR3 sequence is CASSQDPPRAGYEQYF.

CDR3 sequence: CASTPRGDRGGYTF. V gene TRBV27 combines with J gene TRBJ1-2; checking the TCRdb D call of TRBD1 is not possible without DNA. CDR1 and CDR2 from the germline V gene are MNHEY and SMNVEV (reference sequence). This CDR3 region has 14 residues.

V usage is TRBV6-5 and J usage is TRBJ2-7; the D call from TCRdb, TRBD1, cannot be confirmed without DNA. This CDR3 has 17 amino acids. Germline CDR1 and CDR2: MNHEY and SVGAGI. The CDR3: CASSYFGTGGDPYEQYF.

This chain uses TRBV7-9 with TRBJ1-6. The CDR3 runs 14 residues. CDR1 SEHNR and CDR2 FQNEAQ come from the germline V gene (reference sequence). CDR3: CATPPVGGNSPLHF.

J is TRBJ2-1 and V is TRBV5-1; TCRdb picks TRBD2, but there is no DNA to check that call. Germline-derived CDR1 and CDR2 are SGHRS and YFSETQ. This CDR3 comprises 14 residues. The CDR3 is CASSLVASGGEQFF.

This chain joins TRBV20-1 and TRBJ1-2; the TCRdb call, TRBD1, lacks DNA for checking. CDR1 and CDR2 (germline): DFQATT, SNEGSKA (reference sequence). CDR3 length: 15 residues. CDR3 sequence: CSARDYETGSLGYTF.

This chain links TRBV28 with TRBJ2-7; the TCRdb D gene call, TRBD1, has no DNA to confirm it. The CDR3 totals 14 residues. CDR1 is MDHEN and CDR2 is SYDVKM in the germline V gene. CDR3 region: CASSKTGNSYEQYF.

J is TRBJ1-1 and V is TRBV2. Germline assignment: CDR1 SNHLY and CDR2 FYNNEI. The CDR3 is made up of 14 amino acids. This CDR3 reads CASGSLPLNTEAFF.